These 27 T cell receptor beta chains originate from one sample sequenced in a study of cytomegalovirus exposure and HLA in healthy donors. Here immunoSEQ multiplex PCR was the method, and the copy in TCRdb shows in-frame clones only, minus some. The data contain roughly 130,000 clones, around 89% of them singletons. Sequencing was done on a sample of PBMCs. These receptors were collected from a woman in her thirties in good health and CMV-seropositive.

This chain uses TRBV28 with TRBJ2-7, with a tentative D call TRBD2 (6 bases). CDR1 is MDHEN, CDR2 SYDVKM, per germline. V was trimmed by 4 bases and J by 1 base, leaving 14 bases between them. CDR3 length: 15 residues. The CDR3 nucleotides read TGTGCCAGCAGTTCATCGGGAGTAGGGTCCTACGAGCAGTACTTC. Translated: CASSSSGVGSYEQYF.

The chain joins TRBV7-2 to TRBJ2-3, with 7 bases fitting TRBD2. Germline V CDR1 and CDR2: SGHTA, FQGNSA. Trimming removed 5 bases from V and 4 bases from J; junction bases left unmatched: 9. There are 15 residues in the CDR3. The CDR3 reads CASSLSGIQADTQYF. The DNA for the CDR3 is TGTGCCAGCAGCCTAAGCGGGATCCAGGCAGATACGCAGTATTTT. The whole variable domain, remainder taken from reference TRBV7-2 and TRBJ2-3, is GAGVSQSPSNKVTEKGKDVELRCDPISGHTALYWYRQSLGQGLEFLIYFQGNSAPDKSGLPSDRFSAERTGGSVSTLTIQRTQQEDSAVYLCASSLSGIQADTQYFGPGTRLTVL.

The chain couples TRBV2 to TRBJ1-2; weak D call: TRBD1 (6 bases). Trimming stripped 6 bases from V and 8 bases from J, with 13 bases between. In germline, CDR1 is SNHLY, CDR2 FYNNEI. CDR3 length equals 12 residues. For the CDR3, the DNA is TGTGCCAGCAGATCGTCAGGGGACGGCTACACCTTC. This translates into CASRSSGDGYTF.

The V call is TRBV7-3, the J call TRBJ2-1; 7 bases are a match to TRBD2. The CDR3 runs 14 residues. Trimming at V came to 5 bases and at J to 3 bases, leaving 4 bases not matched to a gene. The germline V gene has CDR1 SGHTA and CDR2 FQGTGA. For the CDR3, the DNA is TGTGCCAGCAGCCCCCGCGGGAGCTACAATGAGCAGTTCTTC. The encoded protein is CASSPRGSYNEQFF.

This chain joins TRBV6-5 and TRBJ2-3, with a weak D call TRBD2 (6 bases). The germline V gene encodes CDR1 MNHEY and CDR2 SVGAGI. CDR3 length equals 14 residues. V lost 7 bases and J lost 4, with 15 bases in between. CDR3 bases: TGTGCCAGCACCTCACAGCGGGTTTCAGATACGCAGTATTTT. Translated, it gives CASTSQRVSDTQYF.

The J gene is TRBJ2-5, the V gene TRBV6-8, with a possible D match to TRBD2 (6 bases). V was trimmed by 5 bases and J by 0 bases, leaving 10 bases between them. Germline CDR1 is MNHGY and CDR2 is SAAAGT. This CDR3 spans 14 amino acids. In nucleotides, the CDR3 is TGTGCCAGCAGTGCCCGGGAGTACCAAGAGACCCAGTACTTC. Protein product: CASSAREYQETQYF.

This chain uses TRBV6-5 with TRBJ1-1; a possible D gene is TRBD1 (6 bases). CDR3 length: 15 residues. Germline CDR1 reads MNHEY; CDR2 reads SVGAGI. The V end was cut by 2 bases, the J end by 3 bases, with 13 bases between. CDR3 loop: CASSYDRRQYTEAFF. CDR3 sequence (DNA): TGTGCCAGCAGTTACGACAGGAGACAATACACTGAAGCTTTCTTT.

V usage is TRBV4-1 and J usage is TRBJ2-1, with D perhaps TRBD1 (6 bases). V was trimmed by 2 bases and J by 6 bases, leaving 14 bases between them. CDR3 length equals 15 residues. Per germline, CDR1 MGHRA and CDR2 YSYEKL. The CDR3 DNA follows: TGCGCCAGCAGCCAAACCGATTCAGGGGTCAATGAGCAGTTCTTC. Protein: CASSQTDSGVNEQFF.

The J gene is TRBJ2-1, the V gene TRBV19, with TRBD2 matching over 9 bases. J was trimmed by 6 bases and V by 3 bases; bases with no gene match: 9. Per the germline V gene, CDR1 is LNHDA and CDR2 is SQIVND (reference sequence). The CDR3 runs to 16 residues. CDR3 sequence: CASSIDLAGHVNEQFF. In DNA, the CDR3 is TGTGCCAGTAGTATCGATCTAGCGGGGCACGTCAATGAGCAGTTCTTC.

The V and J genes are TRBV6-6 and TRBJ2-7; TRBD2 aligns across 9 bases. The CDR3 is made up of 15 amino acids. Germline V gives CDR1 MNHNY, CDR2 SVGAGI (reference sequence). V dropped 4 bases and J dropped 0; count of bases not matched to a gene: 4. The CDR3 region is CASSLAGVSSYEQYF. The CDR3 DNA sequence: TGTGCCAGCAGTTTAGCGGGAGTGAGCTCCTACGAGCAGTACTTC.

The V gene is TRBV27, the J gene TRBJ2-7, with D possibly matching TRBD1 (5 bases). V was pared by 2 bases and J by 4 bases, with 15 bases between. Germline-derived CDR1 and CDR2 are MNHEY and SMNVEV (reference sequence). The CDR3 has 15 amino acids. The CDR3 DNA reads as TGTGCCAGCAGTTTACATGGCCCCACAGGATACGAGCAGTACTTC. It is translated as CASSLHGPTGYEQYF.

The rearrangement links TRBV10-3 to TRBJ2-7; 10 nucleotides align to TRBD2. The CDR3 runs to 16 residues. The V gene end was trimmed by 0 bases and the J gene end by 2 bases; junction bases not matched to a gene: 4. Germline V gene lookup returns CDR1 ENHRY and CDR2 SYGVKD. The CDR3 region is CAISESGLAGAYEQYF. The CDR3 bases are TGTGCCATCAGTGAGTCTGGGCTAGCGGGAGCCTACGAGCAGTACTTC.

A single count supports this clone. This chain joins TRBV11-1 and TRBJ2-1; 11 bases map to TRBD2. The CDR3 loop spans 15 amino acids. V was clipped by 3 bases and J by 5 bases; unmatched bases: 3. In germline, CDR1 is SGHAT, CDR2 FQDESV (reference sequence). Here the CDR3 DNA reads TGTGCCAGCAGCTTCGGGACTAGCGGAGACAATGAGCAGTTCTTC. It is translated as CASSFGTSGDNEQFF.

CDR3 loop: CSVEDRNSPTSTEAFF. Written as DNA, the CDR3 is TGCAGCGTTGAAGATCGAAACAGCCCAACCAGTACTGAAGCTTTCTTT. The chain employs TRBV29-1 and TRBJ1-1; D remains unclear. V lost 0 bases and J 5 bases, leaving 19 bases between the germline ends. The CDR3 extends over 16 amino acids. Per germline, CDR1 SQVTM and CDR2 ANQGSEA.

The rearrangement links TRBV18 to TRBJ1-4; no firm D call. The CDR3 has 17 amino acids. The germline V and J ends were trimmed by 2 bases and 0 bases, with 13 bases remaining between them. Germline loops: CDR1 KGHSH, CDR2 LQKENI. Written as DNA, the CDR3 is TGTGCCAGCTCACCATATCGGGGAAAAACAACTAATGAAAAACTGTTTTTT. Translation gives CASSPYRGKTTNEKLFF.

The V and J genes are TRBV5-1 and TRBJ2-7, with TRBD1 identical over 7 bases. Germline CDR1 is SGHRS and CDR2 is YFSETQ. The CDR3 loop spans 15 amino acids. V was clipped by 0 bases and J by 3 bases; unmatched bases: 6. The CDR3 region is CASSLDRGINYEQYF. CDR3 coding DNA: TGCGCCAGCAGCTTGGACAGGGGTATTAACTACGAGCAGTACTTC.

The chain is built from TRBV2 and TRBJ1-1; D is perhaps TRBD1 (6 bases). The CDR3 covers 16 residues. V lost 1 base, J lost 6 bases, and 18 bases lay in between. Germline V gene sequence: CDR1 SNHLY, CDR2 FYNNEI. As DNA, the CDR3 is TGTGCCAGCAGTGAAGAAGGGGGTGGGGTTAGCGCTGAAGCTTTCTTT. This codes for CASSEEGGGVSAEAFF. Full variable domain (outside the CDR3, taken from reference TRBV2 and TRBJ1-1): EPEVTQTPSHQVTQMGQEVILRCVPISNHLYFYWYRQILGQKVEFLVSFYNNEISEKSEIFDDQFSVERPDGSNFTLKIRSTKLEDSAMYFCASSEEGGGVSAEAFFGQGTRLTVV.

J is TRBJ2-3 and V is TRBV5-6, with 8 bases lining up with TRBD2. Germline V gene sequence: CDR1 SGHDT, CDR2 YYEEEE. The CDR3 extends over 14 amino acids. Losses at the gene ends were 0 bases for V and 3 bases for J; bases not matched to a gene: 0. CDR3 sequence: CASSLAGGTDTQYF. CDR3 in DNA: TGTGCCAGCAGCTTGGCGGGAGGGACAGATACGCAGTATTTT.

This chain joins TRBV6-6 and TRBJ1-2, with 10 bases fitting TRBD1. V shed 6 bases and J 8 bases; nucleotides not matched to a gene: 6. The CDR3 covers 13 residues. Germline V gene sequence: CDR1 MNHNY, CDR2 SVGAGI (reference sequence). CDR3 sequence: CASRRDRGGGYTF. The CDR3 nucleotides read TGTGCCAGCAGGCGGGACAGGGGTGGGGGCTACACCTTC.

The CDR3 protein is CASASVRDRANTGELFF. CDR3 sequence (DNA): TGTGCCAGCGCCTCAGTCCGGGACAGGGCTAACACCGGGGAGCTGTTTTTT. The chain recombines TRBV5-5 with TRBJ2-2; TRBD1 matches at 9 bases. The junction had 12 bases not matched to a gene; V was cut back by 7 bases and J by 2 bases. The CDR3 runs 17 residues. Germline V gene data show CDR1 as SGHKS and CDR2 as YYEKEE (reference sequence).

The rearrangement links TRBV5-6 to TRBJ2-3; 10 nucleotides align to TRBD1. The trim removed 4 bases at V and 4 bases at J, leaving 6 bases unmatched. The CDR3 length is 15 residues. The V gene's germline CDR1 is SGHDT and CDR2 YYEEEE. CDR3 sequence (DNA): TGTGCCAGCAGCCGGACCGGGACAGGGGCAGATACGCAGTATTTT. Amino acids: CASSRTGTGADTQYF.

The J gene is TRBJ2-1, the V gene TRBV7-2; D is possibly TRBD1 (5 bases). Trimming took 5 bases from V and 9 from J, leaving 11 bases between them. The CDR3 runs 12 residues. Germline assignment: CDR1 SGHTA and CDR2 FQGNSA. The CDR3: CASSPQGGEQFF. In nucleotides, the CDR3 is TGTGCCAGCAGCCCCCAGGGCGGTGAGCAGTTCTTC.

The chain uses TRBV9 and TRBJ2-5; D is ambiguous. CDR3 length: 14 residues. Germline CDR1 SGDLS, CDR2 YYNGEE. Trimming removed 1 base from V and 2 bases from J, with 9 bases in between. Here the CDR3 reads CASSVSPEQETQYF. The CDR3 nucleotides read TGTGCCAGCAGCGTATCCCCGGAGCAAGAGACCCAGTACTTC.

The rearrangement joins TRBV2 to TRBJ2-7; TRBD2 aligns across 8 bases. The germline V gene has CDR1 SNHLY and CDR2 FYNNEI. The CDR3 runs 15 residues. With V trimmed by 0 bases and J by 2 bases, 3 bases remained unmatched. Here the CDR3 DNA reads TGTGCCAGCAGTGAAGCAGCAGCGGGAGCCTACGAGCAGTACTTC. This sequence encodes CASSEAAAGAYEQYF. The full variable domain, in which reference TRBV2 and TRBJ2-7 provide the parts outside the CDR3, is EPEVTQTPSHQVTQMGQEVILRCVPISNHLYFYWYRQILGQKVEFLVSFYNNEISEKSEIFDDQFSVERPDGSNFTLKIRSTKLEDSAMYFCASSEAAAGAYEQYFGPGTRLTVT.

The V gene is TRBV18, the J gene TRBJ2-1, with 10 bases matching TRBD2. There are 14 residues in the CDR3. Germline CDR1 and CDR2: KGHSH and LQKENI. The V segment lost 3 bases and the J segment 8 bases; nucleotides outside the gene matches: 4. The CDR3 sequence is CASSPSSGGDEQFF. The CDR3 DNA sequence: TGTGCCAGCTCACCCTCTAGCGGGGGCGATGAGCAGTTCTTC.

The genes are TRBV5-1 and TRBJ2-7; TRBD1 might be the D (6 bases). Germline V lookup: CDR1 SGHRS, CDR2 YFSETQ. This CDR3 comprises 17 residues. The ends were cut back, 9 bases at V and 1 base at J, with 26 bases in the middle. CDR3: CATVLLEQGLASYEQYF. In DNA form, the CDR3 reads TGCGCCACCGTGTTGTTAGAACAGGGTCTTGCGTCCTACGAGCAGTACTTC.

V usage is TRBV2 and J usage is TRBJ2-1; the match to TRBD2 covers 10 bases. The germline CDR1 and CDR2 sequences are SNHLY and FYNNEI. The CDR3 is 14 residues long. After removal of 2 bases from V and 8 bases from J, the junction contained 3 bases not matched to a gene. The CDR3 loop reads CASSELAGADEQFF. The CDR3 region has the DNA TGTGCCAGCAGTGAACTAGCGGGAGCGGATGAGCAGTTCTTC.